Below are 10 T cell receptor beta chains sequenced from a single sample in a study of OX40 agonist ivuxolimab in advanced cancers. TCRdb keeps only in-frame clones here, not all; method: immunoSEQ multiplex PCR. The table lists around 43,000 clones, 80% to 90% of them singletons. This specimen was CD4+ or CD8+ T cells sorted from blood, taken in a trial of the OX40 agonist ivuxolimab. These receptors came from an adult with an advanced solid tumor such as melanoma, head and neck, liver or kidney cancer.

V and J are TRBV30 and TRBJ2-3; 10 bases are shared with TRBD2. The V gene's germline CDR1 is GTSNPN and CDR2 SVGIG (reference sequence). The J segment lost 5 bases and the V segment lost 0 bases, leaving 8 bases of the junction unmatched. The CDR3 extends over 16 amino acids. The CDR3 is CAWSVRLAGDGDTQYF. As DNA, the CDR3 is TGTGCCTGGAGTGTGAGGCTAGCGGGAGATGGAGATACGCAGTATTTT. Filled out from reference TRBV30 and TRBJ2-3, the complete variable domain reads SQTIHQWPATLVQPVGSPLSLECTVEGTSNPNLYWYRQAAGRGLQLLFYSVGIGQISSEVPQNLSASRPQDRQFILSSKKLLLSDSGFYLCAWSVRLAGDGDTQYFGPGTRLTVL.

The V call is TRBV4-3, the J call TRBJ2-1; D might be TRBD1 or TRBD2, each matching 5 bases. CDR3 length: 15 amino acids. V dropped 1 base and J dropped 1 base, with 8 bases sitting between them. Germline CDR1 reads LGHNA; CDR2 reads YSLEER. The CDR3 is CASSQGDGSYNEQFF. The CDR3 DNA sequence: TGCGCCAGCAGCCAAGGGGACGGTTCCTACAATGAGCAGTTCTTC.

The CDR3 sequence: CASSEGLAGGETQYF. The CDR3 region has the DNA TGTGCCAGCAGTGAAGGACTAGCGGGAGGAGAGACCCAGTACTTC. The J gene is TRBJ2-5, the V gene TRBV2, with TRBD2 matching 13 bases. Trimming cost V 1 base and J 4 bases; bases outside gene matches: 0. Germline CDR1 reads SNHLY; CDR2 reads FYNNEI. This CDR3 contains 15 residues.

The genes are TRBV7-9 and TRBJ2-5; 7 positions match TRBD1. The CDR3 consists of 16 residues. The V segment lost 2 bases and the J segment 3 bases; nucleotides outside the gene matches: 9. Germline loops: CDR1 SEHNR, CDR2 FQNEAQ (reference sequence). CDR3 bases: TGTGCCAGCAGCTTACGGACAGGACTCCGTGAAGAGACCCAGTACTTC. Translating gives CASSLRTGLREETQYF.

This clone was detected once. V is TRBV7-9 and J is TRBJ1-3; 7 nucleotides align to TRBD1. CDR1 SEHNR and CDR2 FQNEAQ come from the germline V gene (reference sequence). The trim removed 4 bases at V and 7 bases at J, leaving 13 bases unmatched. The length of the CDR3 is 16 residues. CDR3 sequence: CASSSGQDPQANTIYF. The CDR3 DNA is TGTGCCAGCAGCTCCGGACAGGACCCCCAAGCGAACACCATATATTTT.

The rearrangement links TRBV7-8 to TRBJ2-1, with TRBD2 matching over 13 bases. CDR1 SGHVS and CDR2 FQNEAQ come from the germline V gene. Unmatched junction bases numbered 9, after V lost 5 bases and J lost 5 bases. CDR3 size: 17 residues. CDR3 region: CASSLLGGLAGNNEQFF. The CDR3 bases are TGTGCCAGCAGCCTACTAGGGGGACTAGCGGGGAACAATGAGCAGTTCTTC.

The chain has TRBV15 and TRBJ1-5; D remains unclear. V lost 5 bases, J lost 7 bases, and 9 bases lay in between. Per germline, CDR1 LNHNV and CDR2 YYDKDF (reference sequence). The CDR3 extends over 12 amino acids. CDR3 DNA sequence: TGTGCCACCAGCCCGCAAGGCCAGCCCCAGCATTTT. This encodes CATSPQGQPQHF.

The chain has TRBV21-1 and TRBJ2-3; the table's D call of TRBD1 was not tested on the DNA. TRBV21-1 is a pseudogene. CDR3 length: 16 residues. CDR3 loop: CASSKSVRGLLDTQYF. CDR3 sequence (DNA): TGTGCCAGCAGCAAATCCGTGAGGGGGTTGTTAGATACGCAGTATTTT.

J is TRBJ1-1 and V is TRBV27, with 7 nucleotides matching TRBD1. Germline values: CDR1 MNHEY, CDR2 SMNVEV (reference sequence). There are 13 residues in the CDR3. Losses at the gene ends were 7 bases for V and 8 bases for J; bases not matched to a gene: 10. The CDR3 is CASKISGGREAFF. The CDR3, as DNA: TGTGCCAGCAAAATCTCAGGGGGTAGGGAAGCTTTCTTT.

V usage is TRBV9 and J usage is TRBJ2-1, with TRBD1 matching 9 bases. Germline assignment: CDR1 SGDLS and CDR2 YYNGEE. J gave up 2 bases and V 2 bases, and 2 bases lay outside the gene matches. The CDR3 contains 15 residues. The CDR3 coding sequence is TGTGCCAGCAGCGTTGGACAGGGGACCTACAATGAGCAGTTCTTC. Encoded protein: CASSVGQGTYNEQFF. Full variable domain (rest looked up from reference TRBV9 and TRBJ2-1): DSGVTQTPKHLITATGQRVTLRCSPRSGDLSVYWYQQSLDQGLQFLIQYYNGEERAKGNILERFSAQQFPDLHSELNLSSLELGDSALYFCASSVGQGTYNEQFFGPGTRLTVL.